These 9 T cell receptor beta chains were all obtained from the same sample, sequenced in a study of shared clonotypes between healthy human individuals. Data came from immunoSEQ multiplex PCR; TCRdb stores just in-frame clones and leaves some out. The table shows around 2,100,000 clones, with approximately 94% occurring only once. Positively selected for CCR7, the CD45RO-negative cells used as naive CD8 cells excluded terminally differentiated effector memory CD45RA+ cells. The sequencing sample was made of naive CD8+ T cells sorted from blood. These receptors came from a man aged 18 to 35 in good health.

This sequence joins TRBV6-1 and TRBJ1-5; 7 positions agree with TRBD1. Per the germline V gene, CDR1 is MNHNS and CDR2 is SASEGT. The V segment lost 4 bases and the J segment 7 bases; nucleotides outside the gene matches: 7. The CDR3 spans 14 residues. DNA for the CDR3: TGTGCCAGCAGTGTTGAGACAGGGAACCAGCCCCAGCATTTT. It encodes CASSVETGNQPQHF.

This clone appeared a single time. The CDR3 is CASSLGPFRDRVSSYEQYF. The CDR3 DNA reads TGTGCCAGCAGCTTGGGTCCGTTCCGGGATCGAGTAAGCTCCTACGAGCAGTACTTC. V usage is TRBV5-6 and J usage is TRBJ2-7; D may be TRBD2 (5 bases). CDR3 length: 19 amino acids. The germline V gene encodes CDR1 SGHDT and CDR2 YYEEEE. The V and J ends lost 0 bases and 0 bases respectively, with 22 bases between them.

The V gene is TRBV9, the J gene TRBJ1-3, with D uncertain. V lost 0 bases to trimming and J lost 2 bases, with 6 bases between them. The germline CDR1 and CDR2 sequences are SGDLS and YYNGEE. CDR3 length: 14 residues. CDR3 DNA sequence: TGTGCCAGCAGCGTAGGTGAGACTGGAAACACCATATATTTT. The encoded protein is CASSVGETGNTIYF. Looking up the rest from reference TRBV9 and TRBJ1-3 gives the full variable domain: DSGVTQTPKHLITATGQRVTLRCSPRSGDLSVYWYQQSLDQGLQFLIQYYNGEERAKGNILERFSAQQFPDLHSELNLSSLELGDSALYFCASSVGETGNTIYFGEGSWLTVV.

The chain uses TRBV27 and TRBJ1-1; 9 nucleotides agree with TRBD1. V lost 1 base, J lost 14 bases, and 14 bases stayed unmatched. Germline V CDR1 and CDR2: MNHEY, SMNVEV (reference sequence). The CDR3 spans 15 residues. The CDR3 nucleotides read TGTGCCAGCAGTTTATTGGGACAGGGTAATAGGCCGTCATTCTTT. Its protein product is CASSLLGQGNRPSFF.

V usage is TRBV7-2 and J usage is TRBJ2-7; D gene ambiguous. The CDR3 runs 14 residues. The germline V gene has CDR1 SGHTA and CDR2 FQGNSA. Trimming took off 4 bases at V and 4 bases at J, with 14 bases between the two ends. DNA of the CDR3: TGTGCCAGCAGCTCCGCTGAAGCCTTATACGAGCAGTACTTC. This translates into CASSSAEALYEQYF. Full variable domain (rest looked up from reference TRBV7-2 and TRBJ2-7): GAGVSQSPSNKVTEKGKDVELRCDPISGHTALYWYRQSLGQGLEFLIYFQGNSAPDKSGLPSDRFSAERTGGSVSTLTIQRTQQEDSAVYLCASSSAEALYEQYFGPGTRLTVT.

The chain is built from TRBV11-2 and TRBJ1-1; D is ambiguous. The germline V gene has CDR1 SGHAT and CDR2 FQNNGV. V lost 2 bases, J lost 1 base, and 5 bases lay in between. The CDR3 runs to 13 residues. CDR3: CASSLTTNTEAFF. The CDR3, as DNA: TGTGCCAGCAGCTTAACTACGAACACTGAAGCTTTCTTT.

About this clone: The sample holds other DNA sequences that translate to the same CDR3. The V gene is TRBV4-1, the J gene TRBJ2-7; D is unresolved. The CDR3 totals 14 residues. Per germline, CDR1 MGHRA and CDR2 YSYEKL. Trimming cost V 1 base and J 2 bases, with 9 bases left between them. CDR3 residues: CASSQVGTAYEQYF. In nucleotides, the CDR3 is TGCGCCAGCAGCCAAGTCGGCACAGCCTACGAGCAGTACTTC.

V and J are TRBV13 and TRBJ1-6; tentative D call: TRBD1 (6 bases). The V end was cut by 5 bases, the J end by 2 bases, with 13 bases between. CDR1 is PRHDT, CDR2 FYEKMQ, per germline (reference sequence). There are 16 residues in the CDR3. CDR3 in amino acids: CASSPSGDPYNSPLHF. In DNA form, the CDR3 reads TGTGCCAGCAGCCCCTCAGGGGATCCCTATAATTCACCCCTCCACTTT.

The rearrangement uses TRBV9 and TRBJ2-5; 11 bases agree with TRBD2. The germline V gene encodes CDR1 SGDLS and CDR2 YYNGEE. V dropped 0 bases and J dropped 2; count of bases not matched to a gene: 3. The CDR3 sequence is 16 residues long. This CDR3 is CASSVGVAGGQETQYF. The CDR3 DNA reads TGTGCCAGCAGCGTAGGAGTAGCGGGGGGGCAAGAGACCCAGTACTTC.